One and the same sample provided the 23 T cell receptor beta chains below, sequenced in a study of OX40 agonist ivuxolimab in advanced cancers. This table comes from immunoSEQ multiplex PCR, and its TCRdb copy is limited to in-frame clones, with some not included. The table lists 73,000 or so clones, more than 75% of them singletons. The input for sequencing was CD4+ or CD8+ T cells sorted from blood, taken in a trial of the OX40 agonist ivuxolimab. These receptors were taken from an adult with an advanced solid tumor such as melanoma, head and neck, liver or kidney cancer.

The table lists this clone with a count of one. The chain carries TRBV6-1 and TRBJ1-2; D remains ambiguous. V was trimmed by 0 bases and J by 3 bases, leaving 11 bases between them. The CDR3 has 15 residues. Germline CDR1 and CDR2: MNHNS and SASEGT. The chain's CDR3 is CASSEAVSAYYGYTF. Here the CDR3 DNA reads TGTGCCAGCAGTGAAGCGGTTTCGGCGTACTATGGCTACACCTTC.

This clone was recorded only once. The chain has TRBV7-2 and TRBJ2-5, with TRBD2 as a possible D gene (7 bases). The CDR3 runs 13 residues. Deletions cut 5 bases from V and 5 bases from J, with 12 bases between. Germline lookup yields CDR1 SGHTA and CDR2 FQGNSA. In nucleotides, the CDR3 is TGTGCCAGCAGCCGGGGGGCCCAGGAGACCCAGTACTTC. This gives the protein CASSRGAQETQYF.

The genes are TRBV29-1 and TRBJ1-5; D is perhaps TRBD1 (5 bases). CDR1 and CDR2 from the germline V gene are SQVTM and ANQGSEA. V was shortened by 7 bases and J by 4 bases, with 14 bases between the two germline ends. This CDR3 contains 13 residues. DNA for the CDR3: TGCAGCGCTGCTTTTGGGACTAATCAGCCCCAGCATTTT. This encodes CSAAFGTNQPQHF.

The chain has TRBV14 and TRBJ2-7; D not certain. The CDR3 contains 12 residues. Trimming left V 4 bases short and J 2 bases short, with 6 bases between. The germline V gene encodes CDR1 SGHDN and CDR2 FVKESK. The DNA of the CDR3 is TGTGCCAGCAGCCTCGTTCCCTACGAGCAGTACTTC. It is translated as CASSLVPYEQYF.

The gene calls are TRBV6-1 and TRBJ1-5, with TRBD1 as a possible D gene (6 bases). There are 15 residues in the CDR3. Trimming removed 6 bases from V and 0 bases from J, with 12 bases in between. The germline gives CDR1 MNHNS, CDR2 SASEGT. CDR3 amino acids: CASRIQGDSNQPQHF. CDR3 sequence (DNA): TGTGCCAGCAGGATACAGGGAGATAGCAATCAGCCCCAGCATTTT.

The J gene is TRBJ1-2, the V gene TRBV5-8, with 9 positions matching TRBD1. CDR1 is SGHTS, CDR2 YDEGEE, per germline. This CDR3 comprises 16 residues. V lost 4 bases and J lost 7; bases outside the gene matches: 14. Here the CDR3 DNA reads TGTGCCAGCAGCACCGGACAGGGGCAAAACACGGGTGGCTACACCTTC. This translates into CASSTGQGQNTGGYTF.

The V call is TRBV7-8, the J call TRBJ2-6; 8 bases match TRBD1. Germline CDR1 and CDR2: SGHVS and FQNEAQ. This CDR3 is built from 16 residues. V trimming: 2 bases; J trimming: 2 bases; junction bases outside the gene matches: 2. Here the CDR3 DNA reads TGTGCCAGCAGCTTACCGACAGGGGCTGGGGCCAACGTCCTGACTTTC. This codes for CASSLPTGAGANVLTF.

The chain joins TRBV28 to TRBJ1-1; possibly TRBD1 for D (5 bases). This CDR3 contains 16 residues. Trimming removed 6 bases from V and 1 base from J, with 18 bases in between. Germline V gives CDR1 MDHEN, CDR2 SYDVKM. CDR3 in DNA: TGTGCCAGCAGGGAGGGGCTTTGGCAGCCGAACACTGAAGCTTTCTTT. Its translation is CASREGLWQPNTEAFF.

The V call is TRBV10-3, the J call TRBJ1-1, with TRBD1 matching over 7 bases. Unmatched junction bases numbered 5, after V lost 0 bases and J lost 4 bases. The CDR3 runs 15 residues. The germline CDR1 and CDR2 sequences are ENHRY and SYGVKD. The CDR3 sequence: CAISESRGLTTEAFF. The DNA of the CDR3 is TGTGCCATCAGTGAGTCGAGGGGGCTGACCACTGAAGCTTTCTTT.

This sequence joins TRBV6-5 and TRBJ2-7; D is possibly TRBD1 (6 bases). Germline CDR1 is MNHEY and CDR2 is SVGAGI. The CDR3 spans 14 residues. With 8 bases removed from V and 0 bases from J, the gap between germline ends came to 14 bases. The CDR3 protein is CASPQGPSSYEQYF. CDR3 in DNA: TGTGCCAGCCCCCAGGGGCCGAGCTCCTACGAGCAGTACTTC.

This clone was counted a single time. The CDR3 region has the DNA TGTGCCAGCTCACCACCGACGGGGGGCGCGGTCGCAGATACGCAGTATTTT. Amino acid sequence: CASSPPTGGAVADTQYF. V gene TRBV18 combines with J gene TRBJ2-3, with D perhaps TRBD2 (7 bases). This CDR3 spans 17 amino acids. With 0 bases removed from V and 4 bases from J, the gap between germline ends came to 17 bases. Germline V gene lookup returns CDR1 KGHSH and CDR2 LQKENI.

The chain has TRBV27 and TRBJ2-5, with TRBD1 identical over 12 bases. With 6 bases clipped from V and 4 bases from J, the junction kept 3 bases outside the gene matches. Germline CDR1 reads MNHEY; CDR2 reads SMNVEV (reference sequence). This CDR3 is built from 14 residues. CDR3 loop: CASSRDRGLETQYF. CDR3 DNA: TGTGCCAGCAGCCGGGACAGGGGGCTAGAGACCCAGTACTTC.

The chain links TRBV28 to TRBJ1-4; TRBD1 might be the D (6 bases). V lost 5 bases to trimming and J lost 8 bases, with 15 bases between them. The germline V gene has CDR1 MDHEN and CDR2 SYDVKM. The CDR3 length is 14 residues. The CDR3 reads CASSAGQRREKLFF. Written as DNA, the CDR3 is TGTGCCAGCAGTGCCGGACAGAGGAGGGAAAAACTGTTTTTT.

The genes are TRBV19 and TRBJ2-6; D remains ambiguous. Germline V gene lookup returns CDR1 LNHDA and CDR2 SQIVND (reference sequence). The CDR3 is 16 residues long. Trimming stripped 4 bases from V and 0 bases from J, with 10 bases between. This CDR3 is CASSSRTGSGANVLTF. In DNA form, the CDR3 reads TGTGCCAGTAGTAGTAGGACGGGCTCTGGGGCCAACGTCCTGACTTTC.

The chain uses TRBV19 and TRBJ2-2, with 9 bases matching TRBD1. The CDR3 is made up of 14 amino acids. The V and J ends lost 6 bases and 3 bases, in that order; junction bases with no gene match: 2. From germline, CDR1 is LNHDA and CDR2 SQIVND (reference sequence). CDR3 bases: TGTGCCAGTAGAAGGACAGGGGACACCGGGGAGCTGTTTTTT. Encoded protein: CASRRTGDTGELFF.

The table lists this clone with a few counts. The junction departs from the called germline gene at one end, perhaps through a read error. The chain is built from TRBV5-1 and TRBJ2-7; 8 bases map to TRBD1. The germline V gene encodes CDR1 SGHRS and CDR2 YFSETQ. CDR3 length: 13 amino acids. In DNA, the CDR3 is TGCGCCAGCAGCACGGAACCGGACAGGGAGCGGTACTTC. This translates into CASSTEPDRERYF.

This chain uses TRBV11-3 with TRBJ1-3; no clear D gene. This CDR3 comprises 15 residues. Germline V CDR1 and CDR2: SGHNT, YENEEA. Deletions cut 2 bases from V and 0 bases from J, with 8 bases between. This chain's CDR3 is CASSLSANSGNTIYF. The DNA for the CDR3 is TGTGCCAGCAGCTTATCAGCCAACTCTGGAAACACCATATATTTT.

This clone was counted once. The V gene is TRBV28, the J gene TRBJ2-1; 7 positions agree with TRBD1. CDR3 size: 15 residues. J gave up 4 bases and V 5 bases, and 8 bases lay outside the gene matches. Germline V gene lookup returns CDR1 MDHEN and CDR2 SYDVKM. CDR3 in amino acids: CASSPSGTVYNEQFF. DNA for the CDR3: TGTGCCAGCAGTCCATCCGGGACAGTTTACAATGAGCAGTTCTTC.

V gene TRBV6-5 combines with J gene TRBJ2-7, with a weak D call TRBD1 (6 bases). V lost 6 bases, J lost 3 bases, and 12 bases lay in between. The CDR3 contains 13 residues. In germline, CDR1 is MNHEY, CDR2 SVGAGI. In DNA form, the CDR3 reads TGTGCCAGCAGCGCCGACAGGAACTACGAGCAGTACTTC. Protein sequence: CASSADRNYEQYF.

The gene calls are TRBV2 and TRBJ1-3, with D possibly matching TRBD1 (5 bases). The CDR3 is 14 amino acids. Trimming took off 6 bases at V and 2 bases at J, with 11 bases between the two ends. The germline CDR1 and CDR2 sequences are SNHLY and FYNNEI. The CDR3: CASRDQGPGNTIYF. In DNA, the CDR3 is TGTGCCAGCAGGGACCAGGGACCTGGAAACACCATATATTTT.

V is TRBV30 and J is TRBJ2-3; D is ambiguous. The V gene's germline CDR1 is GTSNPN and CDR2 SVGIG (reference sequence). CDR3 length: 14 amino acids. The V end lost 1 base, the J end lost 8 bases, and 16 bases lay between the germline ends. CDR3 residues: CAWSGISGPGTQYF. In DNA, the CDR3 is TGTGCCTGGAGTGGGATCTCGGGCCCTGGTACGCAGTATTTT.

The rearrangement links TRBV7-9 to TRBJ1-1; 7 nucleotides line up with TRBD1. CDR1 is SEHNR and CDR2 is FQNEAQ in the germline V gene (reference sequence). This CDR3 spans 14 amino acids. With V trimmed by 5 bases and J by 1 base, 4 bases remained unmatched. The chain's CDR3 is CASSSRGENTEAFF. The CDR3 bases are TGTGCCAGCAGCAGCAGGGGGGAGAACACTGAAGCTTTCTTT.

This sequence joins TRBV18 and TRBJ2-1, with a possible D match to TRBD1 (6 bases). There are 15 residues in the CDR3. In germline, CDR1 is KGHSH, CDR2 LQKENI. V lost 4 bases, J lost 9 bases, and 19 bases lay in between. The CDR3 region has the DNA TGTGCCAGCTCACGCCCAAGCCCAGGGGCTTTTGAGCAGTTCTTC. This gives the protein CASSRPSPGAFEQFF.